The 26 T cell receptor beta chains reported below all come from one sample, sequenced in a study of blood T cell repertoires in COVID-19. Sequenced by immunoSEQ multiplex PCR; TCRdb stores in-frame clones only, minus some. The sample has approximately 310,000 clones, approximately 81% seen once. The sample taken for sequencing was PBMCs or T cells enriched from blood (not recorded which). These receptors all come from a woman aged 30 to 39 who had been exposed to COVID-19.

The V call is TRBV2, the J call TRBJ1-6, with no clear D. This CDR3 contains 11 residues. The germline V and J ends were trimmed by 4 bases and 13 bases, with 8 bases remaining between them. CDR1 and CDR2 (germline): SNHLY, FYNNEI. The CDR3 sequence: CASSVERPLHF. The CDR3 DNA reads as TGTGCCAGCAGTGTAGAGAGGCCCCTCCACTTT.

The chain has TRBV30 and TRBJ1-2; no firm D call. V gave up 4 bases and J gave up 5 bases, with 14 bases separating them. The CDR3 covers 13 residues. Germline CDR1 GTSNPN, CDR2 SVGIG (reference sequence). The CDR3 protein is CAWISRSLYGYTF. CDR3 in DNA: TGTGCCTGGATCTCGAGATCTTTATATGGCTACACCTTC.

The V gene is TRBV20-1, the J gene TRBJ2-7; a weak D match, TRBD2 (5 bases). V was cut by 3 bases and J by 1 base, with 19 bases left in between. The germline V gene encodes CDR1 DFQATT and CDR2 SNEGSKA (reference sequence). This CDR3 is 16 amino acids long. The CDR3 reads CSASEGERVGSYEQYF. The CDR3 region has the DNA TGCAGTGCTAGTGAGGGTGAGAGGGTAGGGTCCTACGAGCAGTACTTC.

This chain uses TRBV19 with TRBJ2-7; D is possibly TRBD2 (5 bases). From germline, CDR1 is LNHDA and CDR2 SQIVND (reference sequence). The CDR3 length is 14 residues. Between the trimmed V and J ends, which lost 5 bases and 1 base, there was a span of 12 bases. The CDR3 loop is CASSPWGDSYEQYF. The CDR3, as DNA: TGTGCCAGTAGTCCCTGGGGAGATTCCTACGAGCAGTACTTC.

The chain combines TRBV11-2 with TRBJ2-3, with 8 bases matching TRBD2. Germline V gene data show CDR1 as SGHAT and CDR2 as FQNNGV. J lost 3 bases, V lost 4 bases, and 6 bases had no gene match. There are 15 residues in the CDR3. CDR3 nucleotide sequence: TGTGCCAGCAGCTCGCCGGGACTAGAAACAGATACGCAGTATTTT. Amino acids: CASSSPGLETDTQYF.

The rearrangement uses TRBV5-8 and TRBJ1-4; D perhaps matches TRBD1 (6 bases). V lost 1 base and J lost 8, with 9 bases in between. This CDR3 comprises 13 residues. Germline V gene sequence: CDR1 SGHTS, CDR2 YDEGEE. CDR3 in amino acids: CASSLRQEEKLFF. CDR3 nucleotide sequence: TGTGCCAGCAGCTTGAGACAGGAGGAAAAACTGTTTTTT.

The rearrangement uses TRBV19 and TRBJ1-5, with a weak D call TRBD1 (6 bases). Germline loops: CDR1 LNHDA, CDR2 SQIVND (reference sequence). The CDR3 runs to 14 residues. The V gene lost 4 bases and the J gene lost 4 bases, with 11 bases spanning the gap. CDR3 DNA: TGTGCCAGTAGTAAACAGGGTTTTAATCAGCCCCAGCATTTT. Residues: CASSKQGFNQPQHF. Supplemented by reference TRBV19 and TRBJ1-5, the full variable domain reads DGGITQSPKYLFRKEGQNVTLSCEQNLNHDAMYWYRQDPGQGLRLIYYSQIVNDFQKGDIAEGYSVSREKKESFPLTVTSAQKNPTAFYLCASSKQGFNQPQHFGDGTRLSIL.

CDR3 amino acids: CASSYTQDYGYTF. The CDR3 DNA is TGTGCCAGCAGTTATACACAGGACTATGGCTACACCTTC. This chain joins TRBV6-2 or TRBV6-3 and TRBJ1-2; D possibly corresponds to TRBD1 (5 bases). In germline, CDR1 is MNHEY, CDR2 SVGEGT. CDR3 size: 13 residues. Trimming stripped 3 bases from V and 3 bases from J, with 8 bases between.

The chain couples TRBV19 to TRBJ1-6; D might be TRBD1 (6 bases). Trimming removed 2 bases at V and 8 bases at J, with 13 bases between. The germline V gene has CDR1 LNHDA and CDR2 SQIVND (reference sequence). The CDR3 runs to 15 residues. CDR3 bases: TGTGCCAGTAGTATAACCCCCCACAGGGATTCACCCCTCCACTTT. Amino acid sequence: CASSITPHRDSPLHF.

The CDR3 coding sequence is TGTGCCAGCAGCGCTCGGACTAGCGATGAGCAGTTCTTC. It translates to CASSARTSDEQFF. This chain uses TRBV5-4 with TRBJ2-1; 9 bases line up with TRBD2. V gave up 4 bases and J gave up 8 bases; unmatched junction bases: 4. This CDR3 has 13 amino acids. Germline CDR1 SGHNT, CDR2 YYREEE (reference sequence).

This clone showed up just a few times. This sequence joins TRBV5-4 and TRBJ1-1; 8 bases line up with TRBD1. Germline lookup yields CDR1 SGHNT and CDR2 YYREEE (reference sequence). With 3 bases clipped from V and 4 bases from J, the junction kept 14 bases outside the gene matches. The CDR3 runs 17 residues. CDR3 amino acids: CASSSGKVRGRRTEAFF. In DNA, the CDR3 is TGTGCCAGCAGCTCGGGTAAAGTCAGGGGGCGTCGCACTGAAGCTTTCTTT.

The DNA of the CDR3 is TGTGCCAGCAGCCAAGAAGCTCAGGTGCAGTACTTC. It yields the protein CASSQEAQVQYF. This chain joins TRBV3-1 (or the pseudogene TRBV3-2) and TRBJ2-7, with D hard to call. V dropped 0 bases and J dropped 9 bases, with 9 bases sitting between them. The CDR3 spans 12 residues. Germline V lookup: CDR1 LGHDT, CDR2 YNNKEL (reference sequence).

The chain carries TRBV5-4 and TRBJ2-2, with 8 bases fitting TRBD1. The junction had 12 bases not matched to a gene; V was cut back by 4 bases and J by 7 bases. The V gene's germline CDR1 is SGHNT and CDR2 YYREEE (reference sequence). CDR3 length: 16 residues. The DNA of the CDR3 is TGTGCCAGCAGCATAGACGGCAGGGGGCAAGGCGGGGAGCTGTTTTTT. Protein: CASSIDGRGQGGELFF.

This sequence joins TRBV10-3 and TRBJ1-2; 9 nucleotides line up with TRBD1. Germline V gives CDR1 ENHRY, CDR2 SYGVKD. This CDR3 spans 14 amino acids. With 3 bases clipped from V and 6 bases from J, the junction kept 5 bases outside the gene matches. CDR3 protein: CAISDLGQGHGYTF. CDR3 nucleotides: TGTGCCATCAGTGATCTGGGACAGGGTCATGGCTACACCTTC.

The rearrangement uses TRBV2 and TRBJ1-4, with TRBD1 identical over 8 bases. The CDR3 has 14 amino acids. With 5 bases clipped from V and 4 bases from J, the junction kept 3 bases outside the gene matches. Germline values: CDR1 SNHLY, CDR2 FYNNEI. This chain's CDR3 is CASSRQGSNEKLFF. The DNA of the CDR3 is TGTGCCAGCAGTAGACAGGGGAGTAATGAAAAACTGTTTTTT. The variable domain in full, with the rest retrieved from reference TRBV2 and TRBJ1-4, is EPEVTQTPSHQVTQMGQEVILRCVPISNHLYFYWYRQILGQKVEFLVSFYNNEISEKSEIFDDQFSVERPDGSNFTLKIRSTKLEDSAMYFCASSRQGSNEKLFFGSGTQLSVL.

The chain is built from TRBV7-9 and TRBJ2-2; D ambiguous. The CDR3 extends over 14 amino acids. The V end lost 1 base, the J end lost 1 base, and 4 bases lay between the germline ends. Germline V lookup: CDR1 SEHNR, CDR2 FQNEAQ (reference sequence). The CDR3 spells CASSLGQNTGELFF. Here the CDR3 DNA reads TGTGCCAGCAGCTTAGGACAGAACACCGGGGAGCTGTTTTTT.

The chain employs TRBV6-5 and TRBJ2-7; a weak D match, TRBD2 (5 bases). Trimming pared 5 bases from V and 0 bases from J, leaving 11 bases between. The CDR3 consists of 14 residues. Germline CDR1 MNHEY, CDR2 SVGAGI. DNA for the CDR3: TGTGCCAGCAGTAGGGCGGCGGGCTCCTACGAGCAGTACTTC. Translating gives CASSRAAGSYEQYF.

This clone has only a few counts. J is TRBJ2-7 and V is TRBV19; TRBD1 aligns across 9 bases. Per germline, CDR1 LNHDA and CDR2 SQIVND (reference sequence). V shed 4 bases and J 7 bases; nucleotides not matched to a gene: 11. This CDR3 comprises 15 residues. The CDR3 spells CASSNPGDRALEQYF. The CDR3 bases are TGTGCCAGTAGTAACCCAGGGGACAGGGCCTTGGAGCAGTACTTC.

V gene TRBV23-1 combines with J gene TRBJ2-1; TRBD1 matches 9 bases. TRBV23-1 is an ORF; its function is uncertain. The junction had 4 bases not matched to a gene; V was cut back by 8 bases and J by 2 bases. This CDR3 comprises 14 residues. CDR3 amino acids: CASQGTGTYNEQFF. The CDR3 nucleotides are TGCGCCAGCCAGGGGACAGGGACCTACAATGAGCAGTTCTTC.

The chain carries TRBV30 and TRBJ1-4, with D possibly TRBD1 on 5 matching bases. V lost 3 bases and J lost 10, with 18 bases in between. Germline values: CDR1 GTSNPN, CDR2 SVGIG (reference sequence). The CDR3 contains 14 residues. CDR3 region: CAWRSQPVQGKLFF. The CDR3 region has the DNA TGTGCCTGGAGATCGCAGCCGGTCCAGGGAAAACTGTTTTTT.

This clone was observed at least ten times. The genes are TRBV28 and TRBJ2-1; TRBD2 matches 8 bases. The CDR3 covers 14 residues. The V and J ends lost 2 bases and 9 bases, in that order; junction bases with no gene match: 6. Per the germline V gene, CDR1 is MDHEN and CDR2 is SYDVKM. CDR3 sequence (DNA): TGTGCCAGCAGTTTACGGCGGGGGGCAGCTGAGCAGTTCTTC. This sequence encodes CASSLRRGAAEQFF.

The chain recombines TRBV7-8 with TRBJ1-4, with D perhaps TRBD1 (6 bases). Looked up from germline, CDR1 is SGHVS and CDR2 is FQNEAQ. V was cut by 0 bases and J by 7 bases, with 12 bases left in between. The CDR3 runs 15 residues. The CDR3 region has the DNA TGTGCCAGCAGCTTAGCGCTAGGGGGGGGTGAAAAACTGTTTTTT. Protein: CASSLALGGGEKLFF.

The chain joins TRBV20-1 to TRBJ2-7; D gene uncertain. The ends were cut back, 3 bases at V and 2 bases at J, with 11 bases in the middle. CDR3 length equals 13 residues. CDR1 and CDR2 from the germline V gene are DFQATT and SNEGSKA (reference sequence). The CDR3 sequence: CSASSGDAYEQYF. CDR3 coding DNA: TGCAGTGCTAGTTCTGGAGACGCCTACGAGCAGTACTTC.

The rearrangement links TRBV28 to TRBJ1-2; D remains ambiguous. The V end lost 5 bases, the J end lost 4 bases, and 14 bases lay between the germline ends. This CDR3 spans 14 amino acids. Germline V CDR1 and CDR2: MDHEN, SYDVKM. The CDR3 reads CASSPVTDRYGYTF. For the CDR3, the DNA is TGTGCCAGCAGTCCCGTGACTGACCGCTATGGCTACACCTTC.

V gene TRBV5-1 combines with J gene TRBJ2-1; D not resolved. The CDR3 contains 17 residues. Germline-derived CDR1 and CDR2 are SGHRS and YFSETQ. The V gene lost 3 bases and the J gene lost 9 bases, with 25 bases spanning the gap. CDR3 DNA: TGCGCCAGCAGCTGGAATAGTGGGCTGAGATCGGCGCGTGAGCAGTTCTTC. This translates into CASSWNSGLRSAREQFF.

About this clone: This sample includes further DNA sequences coding for the same CDR3. The chain couples TRBV12-3 or TRBV12-4 to TRBJ2-7; TRBD2 agrees at 7 bases. V lost 0 bases to trimming and J lost 4 bases; unmatched junction nucleotides: 0. The CDR3 consists of 13 residues. This CDR3 is CASSLAGGYEQYF. The CDR3 coding sequence is TGTGCCAGCAGTTTAGCGGGGGGGTACGAGCAGTACTTC.